This T cell receptor (beta chain) was documented in a study of metastatic and nonmetastatic thyroid tumors. Study information: Repertoire comparison spanned blood and tumor or nodule tissue of malignant and benign thyroid patients. Findings and limits, study-wide: The study reportedly found significantly higher TCR beta diversity in malignant thyroid tumors than benign nodules, in blood and tumor.

Nobody among the patients had been given any treatment before thyroid surgery. Note on this clone: The antigen is unknown.

CDR1 is MNHEY, CDR2 SVGEGT, per germline. V gave up 2 bases and J gave up 6 bases; unmatched junction bases: 9. The CDR3 has 17 residues. In the original analysis: Clinicopathological groups differed in CDR3, with these differences serving to build a distant-metastasis classifier for papillary thyroid cancer. TCRdb called clones again from the PCR reads with MiXCR. TCRdb, rather than the study authors, made the V and J calls. The sample lists more than 15,000 clones, 22% occurring once. This receptor was obtained from a female donor with papillary thyroid cancer or a benign thyroid nodule (not recorded which). Some clones in this sample may be carry-over from other donors' samples. J is TRBJ1-5 and V is TRBV6-2 or TRBV6-3; 11 bases fit TRBD1. The sequenced sample consisted of adjacent normal tissue. The CDR3 DNA sequence: TGTGCCAGCAGTTACAGTCCATGGACAGGGGGCAGTCAGCCCCAGCATTTT. It specifies CASSYSPWTGGSQPQHF.